These 29 T cell receptor beta chains came from one sample sequenced in a study of CD8+CD57+ T cells in acquired aplastic anemia. Sequencing involved patients with CD8+CD57+ cell expansion previously shown by flow cytometry. According to the study, genomic DNA was the template for TCR beta VDJ and CDR3 profiling. TCRdb analysed the reads with MiXCR anew, one entry per CDR3 protein. The sample records more than 95,000 distinct CDR3 sequences, approximately 40% being singletons. Material: sorted CD4+, CD8+, or CD8+CD57+ T cells (not recorded which) from PBMCs. Source of these receptors: a human donor with aplastic anemia.

A word on this clonotype: The junction differs from germline at one of its ends, possibly a read error. The chain is built from TRBV6-1 and TRBJ1-5, with 8 bases lining up with TRBD1. The germline V gene encodes CDR1 MNHNS and CDR2 SASEGT. This CDR3 comprises 14 residues. CDR3 sequence reads: CATSDRQGSQPQHF. In DNA, the CDR3 is TGTGCCACCAGTGATCGACAGGGGAGTCAGCCCCAGCATTTT.

The table lists this clonotype with many counts. The CDR3 reads CASSDPRGRGNTEAFF. CDR3 nucleotides: TGTGCCAGCAGCGACCCCCGGGGGCGGGGGAACACTGAAGCTTTCTTT. The chain is built from TRBV6-1 and TRBJ1-1; D might be TRBD1 (6 bases). The CDR3 has 16 residues. Germline-derived CDR1 and CDR2 are MNHNS and SASEGT. V gave up 6 bases and J gave up 1 base, with 18 bases separating them.

This clonotype was observed a handful of times. The J gene is TRBJ2-5, the V gene TRBV25-1; D uncertain. This CDR3 contains 14 residues. Trimming shortened V by 4 bases and J by 0 bases, and 9 bases separated the two germline ends. CDR1 MGHDK and CDR2 SYGVNS come from the germline V gene. CDR3: CASSGVFYQETQYF. Here the CDR3 DNA reads TGTGCCAGCAGTGGAGTCTTCTACCAAGAGACCCAGTACTTC. Combining the CDR3 with reference TRBV25-1 and TRBJ2-5 gives the whole variable domain EADIYQTPRYLVIGTGKKITLECSQTMGHDKMYWYQQDPGMELHLIHYSYGVNSTEKGDLSSESTVSRIRTEHFPLTLESARPSHTSQYLCASSGVFYQETQYFGPGTRLLVL.

This clonotype was recorded a few times. This chain connects TRBV20-1 to TRBJ2-2; the D is unclear. The CDR3 extends over 14 amino acids. The germline V gene has CDR1 DFQATT and CDR2 SNEGSKA (reference sequence). V lost 6 bases, J lost 9 bases, and 20 bases lay in between. The DNA for the CDR3 is TGCAGTGCCCCGGCCCTTAGTAGGACCAGGGAGCTGTTTTTT. Protein sequence: CSAPALSRTRELFF.

This chain connects TRBV7-8 to TRBJ1-2; D remains ambiguous. Trimming removed 5 bases at V and 2 bases at J, with 9 bases between. There are 13 residues in the CDR3. CDR1 and CDR2 (germline): SGHVS, FQNEAQ. The DNA of the CDR3 is TGTGCCAGCAGCGAGCAGGAAAACTATGGCTACACCTTC. It specifies CASSEQENYGYTF.

About this clonotype: One end of the junction fails to match germline, which may point to a read error. The chain recombines TRBV2 with TRBJ1-1; D not certain. This CDR3 is 13 amino acids long. Looked up from germline, CDR1 is SNHLY and CDR2 is FYNNEI. CDR3 amino acids: CASSEIVSSEAFF. In DNA form, the CDR3 reads TGTGCCAGCAGTGAAATTGTGAGCAGTGAAGCCTTCTTT.

This clonotype was detected only once. The gene calls are TRBV19 and TRBJ1-6, with D uncertain. The CDR3 spans 17 residues. The V gene's germline CDR1 is LNHDA and CDR2 SQIVND (reference sequence). Trimming stripped 1 base from V and 9 bases from J, with 19 bases between. As DNA, the CDR3 is TGTGCCAGTAGTATAGGGGGTGTAACTACCACGGGTTCACCCCTCCACTTT. This encodes CASSIGGVTTTGSPLHF.

The rearrangement uses TRBV7-9 and TRBJ1-2, with 10 bases aligning to TRBD1. This CDR3 has 17 residues. Trimming cost V 3 bases and J 2 bases; bases outside gene matches: 9. CDR1 SEHNR and CDR2 FQNEAQ come from the germline V gene (reference sequence). CDR3 protein: CASSFGNTGQGNYGYTF. The CDR3 nucleotides read TGTGCCAGCAGCTTTGGGAATACGGGACAGGGGAACTATGGCTACACCTTC.

V usage is TRBV19 and J usage is TRBJ2-1; 7 bases are a match to TRBD2. The CDR3 sequence is 13 residues long. Germline V CDR1 and CDR2: LNHDA, SQIVND (reference sequence). V was pared by 7 bases and J by 5 bases, with 5 bases of the junction left unmatched. CDR3 sequence: CASNGGGHNEQFF. The CDR3 region has the DNA TGTGCCAGTAACGGCGGGGGACACAATGAGCAGTTCTTC. The full variable domain, in which reference TRBV19 and TRBJ2-1 provide the parts outside the CDR3, is DGGITQSPKYLFRKEGQNVTLSCEQNLNHDAMYWYRQDPGQGLRLIYYSQIVNDFQKGDIAEGYSVSREKKESFPLTVTSAQKNPTAFYLCASNGGGHNEQFFGPGTRLTVL.

Concerning this clonotype: A read error may produce the germline difference seen at one junction end. CDR3 nucleotides: TGTGCCAGCAGCGTACGGGGGAATAGGGCGGCCTATAACTCACCCCTCCACTTT. Translated, it gives CASSVRGNRAAYNSPLHF. V is TRBV9 and J is TRBJ1-6; a weak D match, TRBD1 (5 bases). The CDR3 spans 18 residues. Per germline, CDR1 SGDLS and CDR2 YYNGEE.

This clonotype turned up a few times. The chain recombines TRBV14 with TRBJ1-2, with D possibly TRBD1 on 6 matching bases. V was clipped by 1 base and J by 4 bases, with 13 bases between them. The CDR3 covers 15 residues. The germline V gene has CDR1 SGHDN and CDR2 FVKESK. In DNA form, the CDR3 reads TGTGCCAGCAGCCAAGGCCTCGGGGGGGCCTATGGCTACACCTTC. Protein: CASSQGLGGAYGYTF.

This clonotype came up many times. V and J are TRBV20-1 and TRBJ2-7; D gene unclear. The CDR3 has 15 residues. V lost 6 bases and J lost 0, with 18 bases in between. Germline V lookup: CDR1 DFQATT, CDR2 SNEGSKA (reference sequence). CDR3 DNA: TGCAGTGCCATACCGCTAGGGCCACCCTCCTACGAGCAGTACTTC. Translated: CSAIPLGPPSYEQYF.

This clonotype was recorded many times. The chain joins TRBV5-5 to TRBJ2-5; no clear D gene. The CDR3 sequence is 15 residues long. The V gene lost 1 base and the J gene lost 2 bases, with 12 bases spanning the gap. CDR1 SGHKS and CDR2 YYEKEE come from the germline V gene (reference sequence). DNA of the CDR3: TGTGCCAGCAGCTTGCCAGGCAGCCAACAAGAGACCCAGTACTTC. This codes for CASSLPGSQQETQYF. Filled out from reference TRBV5-5 and TRBJ2-5, the complete variable domain reads DAGVTQSPTHLIKTRGQQVTLRCSPISGHKSVSWYQQVLGQGPQFIFQYYEKEERGRGNFPDRFSARQFPNYSSELNVNALLLGDSALYLCASSLPGSQQETQYFGPGTRLLVL.

The chain couples TRBV6-1 to TRBJ1-1; the D is unclear. This CDR3 spans 13 amino acids. Trimming took off 4 bases at V and 2 bases at J, with 8 bases between the two ends. The germline CDR1 and CDR2 sequences are MNHNS and SASEGT. CDR3 residues: CASSAGSNTEAFF. In DNA, the CDR3 is TGTGCCAGCAGTGCCGGGTCTAACACTGAAGCTTTCTTT.

The rearrangement uses TRBV7-9 and TRBJ1-4, with D hard to call. This CDR3 has 13 residues. Trimming stripped 6 bases from V and 5 bases from J, with 10 bases between. Germline loops: CDR1 SEHNR, CDR2 FQNEAQ (reference sequence). In nucleotides, the CDR3 is TGTGCCAGCAGTCCTTCATGGAATGAAAAACTGTTTTTT. The encoded protein is CASSPSWNEKLFF.

This chain links TRBV7-9 with TRBJ2-5; D gene uncertain. CDR1 is SEHNR and CDR2 is FQNEAQ in the germline V gene (reference sequence). The CDR3 loop spans 9 amino acids. Between the trimmed V and J ends, which lost 5 bases and 11 bases, there was a span of 6 bases. The CDR3 protein is CASSLGQYF. The DNA for the CDR3 is TGTGCCAGCAGCCTGGGACAGTACTTC.

This clonotype was found once. A read error is likely, as this CDR3 ends without the conserved phenylalanine or tryptophan. It is unclear where the CDR3 begins or ends on the DNA, so no DNA is shown, and the CDR3 is as TCRdb lists it. The chain links TRBV4-3 to TRBJ1-4. Ends included, the CDR3 has 15 residues. CDR1 and CDR2 from the germline V gene are LGHNA and YSLEER. Here the CDR3 reads CASSPGEVVNEKLFL.

The genes are TRBV10-3 and TRBJ1-4, with 8 bases identical to TRBD1. The germline V gene has CDR1 ENHRY and CDR2 SYGVKD. This CDR3 is built from 17 residues. With V trimmed by 3 bases and J by 7 bases, 13 bases remained unmatched. The DNA for the CDR3 is TGTGCCATCAGTGATATGGGCAGGGGGCATGATACTGAAAAACTGTTTTTT. It translates to CAISDMGRGHDTEKLFF.

With regard to this clonotype: An end of the junction differs from the germline gene, which may be a read error. The J gene is TRBJ1-6, the V gene TRBV9; TRBD1 might be the D (5 bases). Germline V gene lookup returns CDR1 SGDLS and CDR2 YYNGEE. The CDR3 totals 15 residues. This CDR3 reads CASSVVGGVNSPLHF. Here the CDR3 DNA reads TGTGCTAGCAGCGTAGTTGGAGGGGTCAATTCACCCCTCCACTTT.

Worth noting for this clonotype: Its ends do not fully match the called genes, so a read error is possible. This chain links TRBV25-1 with TRBJ2-7, with D perhaps given as TRBD1 or TRBD2 (6 bases each). This CDR3 contains 12 residues. Germline-derived CDR1 and CDR2 are MGHDK and SYGVNS. CDR3 region: CASSEGGYEQCF. CDR3 DNA sequence: TGTGCCAGCAGTGAGGGGGGCTACGAGCAGTGCTTC.

This clonotype has ten or more counts. V is TRBV5-8 and J is TRBJ2-5; D remains ambiguous. Trimming pared 0 bases from V and 2 bases from J, leaving 11 bases between. The CDR3 covers 15 residues. Germline loops: CDR1 SGHTS, CDR2 YDEGEE. DNA for the CDR3: TGTGCCAGCAGCTTGGCCCTTGGGGTGCAAGAGACCCAGTACTTC. This translates into CASSLALGVQETQYF. The full variable domain, rest sourced from reference TRBV5-8 and TRBJ2-5, is EAGVTQSPTHLIKTRGQQATLRCSPISGHTSVYWYQQALGLGLQFLLWYDEGEERNRGNFPPRFSGRQFPNYSSELNVNALELEDSALYLCASSLALGVQETQYFGPGTRLLVL.

There are a few counts of this clonotype. The chain recombines TRBV25-1 with TRBJ2-3; weak D call: TRBD1 (5 bases). Trimming cost V 5 bases and J 3 bases, with 15 bases left between them. The V gene's germline CDR1 is MGHDK and CDR2 SYGVNS. The CDR3 has 15 residues. CDR3 sequence reads: CASSRQQDTTDTQYF. DNA of the CDR3: TGTGCCAGCAGTAGGCAACAGGATACTACAGATACGCAGTATTTT.

This clonotype was counted at least ten times. The CDR3 DNA follows: TGTGCCAGCAGCCCCCGGACAGGGGACTACGAGCAGTACTTC. As protein: CASSPRTGDYEQYF. The chain carries TRBV4-2 and TRBJ2-7, with TRBD1 identical over 9 bases. This CDR3 comprises 14 residues. Per germline, CDR1 LGHNA and CDR2 YNFKEQ. J lost 3 bases, V lost 4 bases, and 4 bases had no gene match.

In its sample, this clonotype was seen once. The chain recombines TRBV25-1 with TRBJ1-1; TRBD1 aligns across 7 bases. The CDR3 consists of 14 residues. Germline-derived CDR1 and CDR2 are MGHDK and SYGVNS. Trimming at V came to 6 bases and at J to 3 bases, leaving 7 bases not matched to a gene. This chain's CDR3 is CASRPGQSHTEAFF. The DNA of the CDR3 is TGTGCCAGCAGACCGGGACAGAGTCACACTGAAGCTTTCTTT.

This clonotype has more than one count but fewer than ten. With a much larger clone just one base away, this may be a read error. This chain connects TRBV5-1 to TRBJ2-4; unclear D gene. There are 14 residues in the CDR3. Germline CDR1 reads SGHRS; CDR2 reads YFSETQ. CDR3 coding DNA: TGTGCCAGCAGCCAACCAGATGGCAAAAACATTCAGTACTTC. It codes for CASSQPDGKNIQYF. Filled out from reference TRBV5-1 and TRBJ2-4, the complete variable domain reads KAGVTQTPRYLIKTRGQQVTLSCSPISGHRSVSWYQQTPGQGLQFLFEYFSETQRNKGNFPGRFSGRQFSNSRSEMNVSTLELGDSALYLCASSQPDGKNIQYFGAGTRLSVL.

Worth noting for this clonotype: Germline is not matched at one junction end, which may reflect a read error. J is TRBJ1-6 and V is TRBV24-1; D not resolved. There are 14 residues in the CDR3. Germline CDR1 is KGHDR and CDR2 is SFDVKD. CDR3 DNA sequence: TGTGTCACCAGCTTTCATTCTAACAACTCACCCCTCCACTTT. The encoded protein is CVTSFHSNNSPLHF.

The rearrangement links TRBV19 to TRBJ1-5; D possibly matches TRBD1 or TRBD2 (5 bases each). The end of the DNA is better explained by TRBJ2-3, so the J call may be wrong. The CDR3 is 15 residues long. The germline gives CDR1 LNHDA, CDR2 SQIVND (reference sequence). CDR3 amino acids: CATNFRGNSDQPQYF. The CDR3 coding sequence is TGTGCCACCAACTTTAGGGGTAATAGCGATCAGCCCCAGTATTTT.

Points on this clonotype: At one end the junction does not follow the germline gene, possibly because of a read error. The chain has TRBV18 and TRBJ2-5; D remains ambiguous. Germline values: CDR1 KGHSH, CDR2 LQKENI. The CDR3 spans 14 residues. The CDR3 reads CASSPPTIQETQCF. DNA for the CDR3: TGTGCCAGCTCACCACCGACCATCCAAGAGACCCAGTGCTTC.

About this clonotype itself: A much larger clone differs by one base, so this may be a read error. In this CDR3 the conserved last residue, phenylalanine or tryptophan, is missing, so a read error is likely. The chain combines TRBV5-6 with TRBJ1-5, with D perhaps matching TRBD1 (6 bases). CDR3 size: 17 residues. Germline V CDR1 and CDR2: SGHDT, YYEEEE. Trimming removed 1 base at V and 0 bases at J, with 14 bases between. This chain's CDR3 is CASSLRQGHHSNQPQHL. DNA for the CDR3: TGTGCCAGCAGCTTGAGGCAGGGACATCATAGCAATCAGCCCCAGCATCTT.